These 32 T cell receptor beta chains were sequenced from one sample in a study of T cell changes during pregnancy in multiple sclerosis. Method: immunoSEQ multiplex PCR; TCRdb's copy keeps in-frame clones and lacks some. The table records about 36,000 clones, roughly 92% of them present only once. The material sequenced was PBMCs (not recorded whether the cells were cultured). These TCRs come from a female donor with multiple sclerosis, enrolled in a pregnancy study.

The rearrangement links TRBV5-1 to TRBJ2-3; 13 bases are a match to TRBD2. The CDR3 contains 16 residues. The germline V gene has CDR1 SGHRS and CDR2 YFSETQ. Germline trimming cut 4 bases from V and 4 bases from J; bases unmatched to any gene: 6. The CDR3 nucleotides read TGCGCCAGCAGCAGTGGACTAGCGGGAGTGCCAGATACGCAGTATTTT. Protein: CASSSGLAGVPDTQYF.

The CDR3 bases are TGTGCCATCAGTGAGGGTCGATGGGGGCGCCTTATGAACACTGAAGCTTTCTTT. Translating it yields CAISEGRWGRLMNTEAFF. J is TRBJ1-1 and V is TRBV10-3; TRBD1 is a possible D gene (6 bases). The germline V and J ends were trimmed by 2 bases and 0 bases, with 19 bases remaining between them. CDR3 length: 18 residues. Germline assignment: CDR1 ENHRY and CDR2 SYGVKD.

The genes are TRBV11-2 and TRBJ1-5, with a tentative D call TRBD1 (6 bases). V lost 4 bases to trimming and J lost 7 bases, with 11 bases between them. The length of the CDR3 is 13 residues. The germline CDR1 and CDR2 sequences are SGHAT and FQNNGV. CDR3 sequence reads: CASSSQGSQPQHF. CDR3 sequence (DNA): TGTGCCAGCAGCTCACAGGGATCCCAGCCCCAGCATTTT.

This chain connects TRBV27 to TRBJ2-2; the D is unclear. Trimming pared 3 bases from V and 0 bases from J, leaving 5 bases between. This CDR3 spans 14 amino acids. Per germline, CDR1 MNHEY and CDR2 SMNVEV (reference sequence). This CDR3 reads CASSLAANTGELFF. CDR3 coding DNA: TGTGCCAGCAGTTTGGCAGCGAACACCGGGGAGCTGTTTTTT.

This clone was picked up one time. V is TRBV21-1 and J is TRBJ1-1; TRBD1 reflects the table's D call only, with no check against the DNA. TRBV21-1 is tagged as a pseudogene. This CDR3 spans 15 amino acids. CDR3 DNA: TGTGCCAGGGACAGCAGAAGCCAGGGAATCACTGAAGCTTTCTTT. Protein product: CARDSRSQGITEAFF.

The rearrangement links TRBV6-5 to TRBJ2-7; D remains ambiguous. With 2 bases removed from V and 3 bases from J, the gap between germline ends came to 14 bases. The CDR3 totals 15 residues. Germline assignment: CDR1 MNHEY and CDR2 SVGAGI. CDR3 nucleotides: TGTGCCAGCAGTTACATCTCGAGCGCAGTCTACGAGCAGTACTTC. It encodes CASSYISSAVYEQYF.

The chain recombines TRBV11-2 with TRBJ1-3, with 7 bases aligning to TRBD1. V was pared by 5 bases and J by 4 bases, with 11 bases of the junction left unmatched. Germline V gene lookup returns CDR1 SGHAT and CDR2 FQNNGV. CDR3 length: 16 residues. The CDR3 DNA follows: TGTGCCAGCAGCCGATCATCAAAGGGACAGGGAAACACCATATATTTT. Translated: CASSRSSKGQGNTIYF. Drawing the rest from reference TRBV11-2 and TRBJ1-3, the complete variable domain is EAGVAQSPRYKIIEKRQSVAFWCNPISGHATLYWYQQILGQGPKLLIQFQNNGVVDDSQLPKDRFSAERLKGVDSTLKIQPAKLEDSAVYLCASSRSSKGQGNTIYFGEGSWLTVV.

The chain links TRBV5-6 to TRBJ2-3; no reliable D call. Germline V gene data show CDR1 as SGHDT and CDR2 as YYEEEE. The ends were cut back, 4 bases at V and 4 bases at J, with 13 bases in the middle. The CDR3 spans 14 residues. CDR3 in DNA: TGTGCCAGCAGCCCCGTCATAATGGCAGATACGCAGTATTTT. Amino acid sequence: CASSPVIMADTQYF.

The rearrangement joins TRBV29-1 to TRBJ2-1; 11 positions match TRBD2. Germline CDR1 SQVTM, CDR2 ANQGSEA. After removal of 6 bases from V and 4 bases from J, the junction contained 5 bases not matched to a gene. This CDR3 has 14 residues. The CDR3 region has the DNA TGCAGCGTGACCGGGACTAGCGGTTACAATGAGCAGTTCTTC. Translated: CSVTGTSGYNEQFF.

This chain uses TRBV7-3 with TRBJ2-5, with unresolved D. The CDR3 sequence is 13 residues long. In germline, CDR1 is SGHTA, CDR2 FQGTGA. V dropped 2 bases and J dropped 3 bases, with 7 bases sitting between them. The CDR3 spells CASSLSAEETQYF. CDR3 in DNA: TGTGCCAGCAGCTTATCCGCGGAAGAGACCCAGTACTTC.

The sample holds one count of this clone. The gene calls are TRBV6-5 and TRBJ1-1; TRBD1 matches 8 bases. V dropped 4 bases and J dropped 0; count of bases not matched to a gene: 7. Germline CDR1 is MNHEY and CDR2 is SVGAGI. The CDR3 totals 16 residues. CDR3 sequence (DNA): TGTGCCAGCAGTTTCGGACAGGGTTTCTTGAACACTGAAGCTTTCTTT. This translates into CASSFGQGFLNTEAFF.

V usage is TRBV11-3 and J usage is TRBJ2-1; D is unclear. Germline V CDR1 and CDR2: SGHNT, YENEEA. Between the trimmed V and J ends, which lost 2 bases and 9 bases, there was a span of 14 bases. This CDR3 spans 14 amino acids. The CDR3 is CASSLSQDNTEQFF. Here the CDR3 DNA reads TGTGCCAGCAGCTTATCGCAGGATAACACTGAGCAGTTCTTC.

The V call is TRBV7-2, the J call TRBJ2-7, with unresolved D. The CDR3 totals 12 residues. Germline CDR1 and CDR2: SGHTA and FQGNSA. Trimming pared 1 base from V and 7 bases from J, leaving 8 bases between. In DNA form, the CDR3 reads TGTGCCAGCAGCTTAGGTATAGGGGAGCAGTACTTC. Amino acid sequence: CASSLGIGEQYF.

The chain combines TRBV5-1 with TRBJ2-1; D not certain. Trimming cost V 0 bases and J 5 bases, with 6 bases left between them. Germline V gives CDR1 SGHRS, CDR2 YFSETQ. The CDR3 consists of 13 residues. The DNA for the CDR3 is TGCGCCAGCAGCTTGGTAGGGAACAATGAGCAGTTCTTC. Amino acid sequence: CASSLVGNNEQFF.

The chain recombines TRBV25-1 with TRBJ1-2; maybe TRBD1 (6 bases). CDR1 is MGHDK and CDR2 is SYGVNS in the germline V gene. CDR3 length: 14 residues. V lost 5 bases and J 8 bases, leaving 18 bases between the germline ends. DNA of the CDR3: TGTGCCAGCAGTCGATCTTCTCAGGGGCACGGCTACACCTTC. It encodes CASSRSSQGHGYTF.

V and J are TRBV9 and TRBJ2-1; D is unclear. V was cut by 3 bases and J by 4 bases, with 17 bases left in between. This CDR3 spans 16 amino acids. CDR1 and CDR2 from the germline V gene are SGDLS and YYNGEE. CDR3 sequence reads: CASSAHTRKPYNEQFF. CDR3 coding DNA: TGTGCCAGCAGCGCCCACACCCGGAAACCATACAATGAGCAGTTCTTC.

This chain links TRBV14 with TRBJ2-7; D unresolved. V shed 1 base and J shed 2 bases, with 3 bases lying between them. Germline V CDR1 and CDR2: SGHDN, FVKESK. The CDR3 sequence is 12 residues long. CDR3 sequence (DNA): TGTGCCAGCAGCCAAGTAACCTACGAGCAGTACTTC. Amino acids: CASSQVTYEQYF.

The chain couples TRBV7-6 to TRBJ1-5, with D unresolved. Trimming pared 2 bases from V and 5 bases from J, leaving 16 bases between. The CDR3 is 16 residues long. CDR1 SGHVS and CDR2 FNYEAQ come from the germline V gene. The CDR3 DNA follows: TGTGCCAGCAGCTTATCCCTTGGTGGGAGTGATCAGCCCCAGCATTTT. This translates into CASSLSLGGSDQPQHF. Based on the CDR3 plus reference TRBV7-6 and TRBJ1-5, the full variable domain is GAGVSQSPRYKVTKRGQDVALRCDPISGHVSLYWYRQALGQGPEFLTYFNYEAQQDKSGLPNDRFSAERPEGSISTLTIQRTEQRDSAMYRCASSLSLGGSDQPQHFGDGTRLSIL.

This rearrangement joins TRBV29-1 to TRBJ2-2; no clear D. The CDR3 spans 14 residues. Germline assignment: CDR1 SQVTM and CDR2 ANQGSEA. V was clipped by 6 bases and J by 0 bases, with 11 bases between them. CDR3 DNA: TGCAGCGTCGAGCGACGGGCGAACACCGGGGAGCTGTTTTTT. It is translated as CSVERRANTGELFF.

The V call is TRBV19, the J call TRBJ2-3; 7 nucleotides line up with TRBD2. The ends lost 5 bases at V and 0 bases at J; junction bases unmatched: 5. The CDR3 consists of 15 residues. Germline lookup yields CDR1 LNHDA and CDR2 SQIVND (reference sequence). The DNA of the CDR3 is TGTGCCAGTAGTTTCAAGCGGGGAAGCACAGATACGCAGTATTTT. It is translated as CASSFKRGSTDTQYF.

V and J are TRBV2 and TRBJ2-5; possibly TRBD1 for D (5 bases). V gave up 4 bases and J gave up 2 bases, with 14 bases separating them. CDR1 and CDR2 from the germline V gene are SNHLY and FYNNEI. The CDR3 contains 15 residues. CDR3 amino acids: CASSGGKGQQETQYF. The CDR3, as DNA: TGTGCCAGCAGTGGAGGAAAGGGGCAACAAGAGACCCAGTACTTC.

The chain uses TRBV29-1 and TRBJ1-1; D not resolved. V was shortened by 4 bases and J by 1 base, with 16 bases between the two germline ends. This CDR3 region has 15 residues. Germline-derived CDR1 and CDR2 are SQVTM and ANQGSEA. This CDR3 reads CSVGVQPKANTEAFF. DNA of the CDR3: TGCAGCGTTGGGGTTCAGCCAAAAGCGAACACTGAAGCTTTCTTT.

The chain uses TRBV29-1 and TRBJ1-1; a possible D gene is TRBD1 (5 bases). This CDR3 has 14 residues. The germline CDR1 and CDR2 sequences are SQVTM and ANQGSEA. V was trimmed by 4 bases and J by 0 bases, leaving 12 bases between them. For the CDR3, the DNA is TGCAGCGTTGTGCCAGGGACTATGAACACTGAAGCTTTCTTT. Encoded protein: CSVVPGTMNTEAFF.

This chain uses TRBV4-2 with TRBJ2-7, with D possibly matching TRBD2 (6 bases). CDR3 length equals 15 residues. CDR1 and CDR2 from the germline V gene are LGHNA and YNFKEQ. With 6 bases removed from V and 2 bases from J, the gap between germline ends came to 17 bases. The CDR3 loop is CASRPRAGLTYEQYF. CDR3 coding DNA: TGTGCCAGCAGGCCAAGAGCGGGTCTAACCTACGAGCAGTACTTC.

CDR3 in amino acids: CASSLIPSGLSPYEQYF. As DNA, the CDR3 is TGTGCCAGCAGCTTAATCCCTAGCGGGCTAAGTCCCTACGAGCAGTACTTC. V and J are TRBV7-2 and TRBJ2-7, with TRBD2 matching 8 bases. The CDR3 totals 17 residues. Germline-derived CDR1 and CDR2 are SGHTA and FQGNSA. The junction had 11 bases not matched to a gene; V was cut back by 2 bases and J by 2 bases.

The chain combines TRBV5-1 with TRBJ2-1; the D is unclear. The V gene's germline CDR1 is SGHRS and CDR2 YFSETQ. The CDR3 is made up of 14 amino acids. V dropped 1 base and J dropped 6 bases, with 11 bases sitting between them. CDR3 nucleotides: TGCGCCAGCAGCTTGCCGAACCTAAGCAATGAGCAGTTCTTC. It is translated as CASSLPNLSNEQFF.

The count of this clone is one. The J gene is TRBJ2-1, the V gene TRBV2, with D hard to call. The V end was cut by 1 base, the J end by 9 bases, with 13 bases between. The CDR3 is 14 amino acids. Germline V gives CDR1 SNHLY, CDR2 FYNNEI. CDR3 DNA: TGTGCCAGCAGTGAAGGGAACGGGCTACCTGAGCAGTTCTTC. As protein: CASSEGNGLPEQFF.

This chain uses TRBV6-5 with TRBJ2-1, with D tentatively TRBD2 (5 bases). Per the germline V gene, CDR1 is MNHEY and CDR2 is SVGAGI. CDR3 length: 16 amino acids. The V end lost 0 bases, the J end lost 1 base, and 10 bases lay between the germline ends. The CDR3 protein is CASSYSGEGSYNEQFF. In nucleotides, the CDR3 is TGTGCCAGCAGTTACTCAGGAGAGGGTTCCTACAATGAGCAGTTCTTC.

The chain combines TRBV28 with TRBJ2-7; D possibly corresponds to TRBD2 (6 bases). Between the trimmed V and J ends, which lost 5 bases and 0 bases, there was a span of 11 bases. The CDR3 length is 14 residues. From germline, CDR1 is MDHEN and CDR2 SYDVKM. The chain's CDR3 is CASSPRGTSYEQYF. CDR3 nucleotides: TGTGCCAGCAGTCCGCGGGGAACCTCCTACGAGCAGTACTTC.

The chain has TRBV27 and TRBJ1-5; D is unclear. V was clipped by 2 bases and J by 2 bases, with 13 bases between them. Germline V gene sequence: CDR1 MNHEY, CDR2 SMNVEV (reference sequence). The length of the CDR3 is 16 residues. CDR3 amino acids: CASSLVLAPGNQPQHF. In DNA form, the CDR3 reads TGTGCCAGCAGTTTAGTTCTGGCACCCGGCAATCAGCCCCAGCATTTT.

This sequence joins TRBV30 and TRBJ1-1, with TRBD1 matching over 7 bases. The CDR3 consists of 14 residues. The germline V gene encodes CDR1 GTSNPN and CDR2 SVGIG (reference sequence). V lost 2 bases and J lost 5; bases outside the gene matches: 8. The CDR3 spells CAWSLQGGRTEAFF. As DNA, the CDR3 is TGTGCCTGGAGTCTCCAGGGGGGTCGGACTGAAGCTTTCTTT.

The CDR3, as DNA: TGTGCCAGCATTACACCGAACACCGGGGAGCTGTTTTTT. Encoded protein: CASITPNTGELFF. This chain connects TRBV19 to TRBJ2-2; D gene unclear. Germline V CDR1 and CDR2: LNHDA, SQIVND (reference sequence). This CDR3 spans 13 amino acids. The V and J ends lost 9 bases and 0 bases respectively, with 8 bases between them.